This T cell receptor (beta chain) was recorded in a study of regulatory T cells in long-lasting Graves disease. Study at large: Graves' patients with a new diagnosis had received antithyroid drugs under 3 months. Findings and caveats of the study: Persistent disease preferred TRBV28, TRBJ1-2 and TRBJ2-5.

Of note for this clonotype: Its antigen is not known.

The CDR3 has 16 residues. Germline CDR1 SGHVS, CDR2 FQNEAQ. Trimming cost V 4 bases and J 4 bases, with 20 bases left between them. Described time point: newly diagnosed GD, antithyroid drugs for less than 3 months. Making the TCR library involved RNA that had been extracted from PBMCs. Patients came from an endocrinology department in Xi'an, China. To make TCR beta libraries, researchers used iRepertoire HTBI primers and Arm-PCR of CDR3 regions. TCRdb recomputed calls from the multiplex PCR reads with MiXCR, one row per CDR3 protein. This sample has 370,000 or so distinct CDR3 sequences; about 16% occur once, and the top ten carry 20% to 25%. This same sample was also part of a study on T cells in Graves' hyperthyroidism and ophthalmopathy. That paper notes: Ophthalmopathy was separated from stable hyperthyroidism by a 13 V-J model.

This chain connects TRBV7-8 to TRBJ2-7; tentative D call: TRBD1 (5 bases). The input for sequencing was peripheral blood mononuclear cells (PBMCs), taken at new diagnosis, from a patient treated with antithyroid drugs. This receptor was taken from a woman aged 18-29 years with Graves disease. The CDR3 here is CASSSRRQRKPYEQYF. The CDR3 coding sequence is TGTGCCAGCAGCTCCCGCCGACAGAGGAAACCTTACGAGCAGTACTTC. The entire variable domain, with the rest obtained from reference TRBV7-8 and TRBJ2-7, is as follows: GAGVSQSPRYKVAKRGQDVALRCDPISGHVSLFWYQQALGQGPEFLTYFQNEAQLDKSGLPSDRFFAERPEGSVSTLKIQRTQQEDSAVYLCASSSRRQRKPYEQYFGPGTRLTVT.